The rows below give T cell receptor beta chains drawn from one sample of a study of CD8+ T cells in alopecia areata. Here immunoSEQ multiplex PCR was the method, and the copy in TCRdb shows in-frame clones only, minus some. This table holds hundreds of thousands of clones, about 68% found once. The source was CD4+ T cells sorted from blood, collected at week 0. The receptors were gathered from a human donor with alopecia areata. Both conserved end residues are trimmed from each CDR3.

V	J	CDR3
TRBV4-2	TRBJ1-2	ASSQGFRGNYGYT
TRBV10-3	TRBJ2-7	AISEDRGRYEQY
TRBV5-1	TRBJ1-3	ASSLEGTGNTIY
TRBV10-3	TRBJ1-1	AITQFRVDTEAF
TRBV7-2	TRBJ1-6	ASSLRARSSYNSPLH
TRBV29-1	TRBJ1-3	SVGPLGGNTIY
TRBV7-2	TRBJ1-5	ASSLRGQPQH
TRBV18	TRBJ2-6	ASSRIFRDRSSGANVLT
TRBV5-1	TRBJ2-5	ASSLVAAKQETQY
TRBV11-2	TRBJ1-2	ASSHRGANGYT
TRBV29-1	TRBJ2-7	SVLTIVYEQY
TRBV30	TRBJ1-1	AWSVHGGKGTEAF
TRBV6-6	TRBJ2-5	ASSYWDLETQY
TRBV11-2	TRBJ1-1	ASSFRDRGVPEAF
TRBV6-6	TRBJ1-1	ASDGQYTEAF
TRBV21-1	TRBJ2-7	ASSKGPGAPHEQY
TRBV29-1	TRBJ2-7	SVGGASGADEQY
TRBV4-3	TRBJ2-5	ASSQIDRTGTQY
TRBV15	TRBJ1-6	ATSRPSLRGVDSPLH
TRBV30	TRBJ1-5	AWSSGSFNQPQH
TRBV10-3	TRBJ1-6	AIGQGNSPLH
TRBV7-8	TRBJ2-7	ASSKGPYEQY
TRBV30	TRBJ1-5	ACTHDPNQPQH
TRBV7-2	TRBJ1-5	ASSLVQGGQPQH
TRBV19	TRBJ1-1	ASSIGTGRLNTEAF
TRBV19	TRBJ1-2	ASSMFSGSLTIRYT
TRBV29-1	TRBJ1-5	SAGESGSNQPQH
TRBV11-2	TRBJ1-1	ASSLTGTEAF
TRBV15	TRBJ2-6	ATSREGAIRNSGANVLT
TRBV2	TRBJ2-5	ASLEGQRLAGARQETQY
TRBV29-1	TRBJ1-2	SVEVSGGYGYT
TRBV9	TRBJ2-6	ASSVESGANVLT